This entry lists 2 T cell receptor beta chains sequenced from one sample in a study of OX40 agonist ivuxolimab in advanced cancers. The method was immunoSEQ multiplex PCR; TCRdb's version includes in-frame clones alone and lacks a portion of them. The sample includes about 61,000 clones, 70% to 90% of them seen just once. Here the sequenced sample was CD4+ or CD8+ T cells sorted from blood, taken in a trial of the OX40 agonist ivuxolimab. These receptors all stem from an adult with an advanced solid tumor such as melanoma, head and neck, liver or kidney cancer.

In this sample, this clone turned up a few times. This chain uses TRBV6-1 with TRBJ1-2; D ambiguous. The V gene lost 2 bases and the J gene lost 5 bases, with 9 bases spanning the gap. This CDR3 is 13 amino acids long. Germline loops: CDR1 MNHNS, CDR2 SASEGT. CDR3 sequence: CASSEFGRYGYTF. Written as DNA, the CDR3 is TGTGCCAGCAGTGAATTCGGGAGGTATGGCTACACCTTC.

This CDR3 reads CASSLLRGPSGANVLTF. CDR3 in DNA: TGTGCCAGCAGTTTACTTAGGGGGCCCTCTGGGGCCAACGTCCTGACTTTC. This chain uses TRBV28 with TRBJ2-6; 7 bases are shared with TRBD1. The CDR3 length is 17 residues. V shed 2 bases and J 0 bases; nucleotides not matched to a gene: 4. CDR1 MDHEN and CDR2 SYDVKM come from the germline V gene.